This record covers a single T cell receptor beta chain. It has no known antigen specificity. No base quality information exists; no much larger clone differs at one position. The immunoSEQ Assay, a bias-controlled multiplex PCR, was used to amplify TCRbeta CDR3 regions from genomic DNA. As for the authors' bioinformatics: Nucleated cell counts per sample were estimated from amplification of reference gene primers within the assay. To quantify the absolute abundance of each unique TCRbeta CDR3 rearrangement, sequence reads were collapsed and filtered. For each sample, productive Simpson clonality was calculated by taking the square root of Simpson's diversity index across productive rearrangements. What TCRdb holds here is the immuneACCESS table cut down to in-frame rearrangements. Part of the clones is not present; checked against another copy, under half of the missing clones reflect an unresolved V gene, and the others are unexplained. The V and J calls and the clone size are those of that table, but D and trimming were determined from the DNA. This sample lists 250,000 or so clones; 70% to 90% were detected once. Less than 14% of the sample lies in the top ten.

A distance of 9 bases separates the germline ends of V and J, which lose 2 bases and 4 bases respectively. As encoded in the germline V gene, CDR1 is SGHDT while CDR2 is YYEEEE. From its cysteine to its phenylalanine, the CDR3 spans 13 amino acids. The entry retains the CDR3 DNA only, 39 bases that are in frame from base 1. Participants in the prospective study were enrolled through a virtual design, were aged roughly 18 to 100 years, and lived in about two dozen United States geographic areas. Cohort assignment in the prospective study relied on participant-reported clinical history from a screening survey and a study questionnaire. For ImmuneRACE Cohort 3, a participant was defined as recovered based on two consecutive negative NP/OP PCR tests, clearance by a healthcare professional, or resolution of symptoms. In the prospective study, mobile phlebotomists collected whole blood, serum and a nasopharyngeal or oropharyngeal swab from each participant. Over a roughly two-month period, participants in the prospective study had the option of providing additional blood draws and questionnaires. Before DNA extraction, blood samples from the prospective study were shipped at room temperature or frozen.

The sample is drawn from a study of blood T cell repertoires in COVID-19 (dated by TCRdb to 2018 to 2021). Describing the broader study: Collaborator samples came from the United States, Italy and Spain and covered acute and convalescent phases of COVID-19. The prospective study material was composed of cDNA or gDNA derived from T cells, B-cell-depleted T cells, or PBMCs. Deeply sampled blood TCRbeta repertoires from subjects exposed to, actively infected with, or recovered from COVID-19 were included in the dataset. A freely available public database, intended as a resource for researchers studying the immune response to SARS-CoV-2, is where the repertoires were released. Sample metadata almost always included a de-identified subject ID, COVID-19 status, age in years and sex. HLA class I and class II types, where available, came from metadata supplied by the sample provider rather than from assay-based typing. Samples were obtained from the ongoing ImmuneRACE study (first 160 participants) and from over 1,000 subjects provided by 6 global collaborators.

The research as a whole found: The quantity of clinical and demographic metadata differed by source and by participant and was supplied without curation.

The receptor chain draws on TRBV5-6 and TRBJ1-1, and perhaps TRBD1 as D gene, on 6 matching bases. This receptor was identified in a man between 25 and 39 years old who had recovered from COVID-19. The sample comprised PBMCs or T cells enriched from blood (not recorded which). The CDR3 is CASSLGQFTEAFF. The DNA sequence follows: TGTGCCAGCAGCTTAGGACAGTTCACTGAAGCTTTCTTT.